Each of the 12 T cell receptor beta chains below was sequenced from the same sample in a study of blood T cell repertoires in COVID-19. Method: immunoSEQ multiplex PCR; TCRdb's copy keeps in-frame clones and lacks some. Of roughly 190,000 clones in the sample, approximately 84% were seen once. Sequencing was performed on PBMCs or T cells enriched from blood (not recorded which). The receptors shown here come from a woman in her twenties or thirties who had recovered from COVID-19.

The chain recombines TRBV7-6 with TRBJ2-1; D is perhaps TRBD1 (5 bases). The CDR3 is 15 residues long. CDR1 and CDR2 from the germline V gene are SGHVS and FNYEAQ. Trimming took off 1 base at V and 7 bases at J, with 14 bases between the two ends. In DNA form, the CDR3 reads TGTGCCAGCAGCTTAGGGGTGGGAACAGGAAATGAGCAGTTCTTC. Translated: CASSLGVGTGNEQFF. The full variable domain, completed using reference TRBV7-6 and TRBJ2-1, is GAGVSQSPRYKVTKRGQDVALRCDPISGHVSLYWYRQALGQGPEFLTYFNYEAQQDKSGLPNDRFSAERPEGSISTLTIQRTEQRDSAMYRCASSLGVGTGNEQFFGPGTRLTVL.

The CDR3 protein is CASSFGQATDTQYF. The CDR3 region has the DNA TGTGCCAGCAGCTTCGGACAAGCCACAGATACGCAGTATTTT. This chain connects TRBV7-2 to TRBJ2-3; D possibly corresponds to TRBD1 (5 bases). Germline V CDR1 and CDR2: SGHTA, FQGNSA. V gave up 3 bases and J gave up 2 bases, with 9 bases separating them. The CDR3 has 14 residues.

The chain carries TRBV6-5 and TRBJ1-2, with a weak D call TRBD1 (6 bases). The V end was cut by 6 bases, the J end by 2 bases, with 10 bases between. Germline V CDR1 and CDR2: MNHEY, SVGAGI. This CDR3 is 13 amino acids long. Written as DNA, the CDR3 is TGTGCCAGCAGGGACAGCGCAAACTATGGCTACACCTTC. Translated, it gives CASRDSANYGYTF.

V gene TRBV5-6 combines with J gene TRBJ1-5, with 8 bases fitting TRBD1. CDR1 and CDR2 from the germline V gene are SGHDT and YYEEEE. This CDR3 region has 15 residues. J was trimmed by 5 bases and V by 4 bases; bases with no gene match: 8. The CDR3 sequence is CASSLGDRSYQPQHF. The CDR3 region has the DNA TGTGCCAGCAGCCTGGGGGACAGGAGTTATCAGCCCCAGCATTTT.

The chain carries TRBV2 and TRBJ1-6; 7 bases agree with TRBD1. The V and J ends lost 9 bases and 10 bases, in that order; junction bases with no gene match: 9. The CDR3 has 13 residues. The germline CDR1 and CDR2 sequences are SNHLY and FYNNEI. The DNA for the CDR3 is TGTGCCAGTACGACAGGGTTGTCCTCACCCCTCCACTTT. Its translation is CASTTGLSSPLHF.

This clone was recorded only once. This sequence joins TRBV3-1 (or the pseudogene TRBV3-2) and TRBJ2-7; D perhaps matches TRBD1 (5 bases). V lost 0 bases and J lost 7, with 10 bases in between. From germline, CDR1 is LGHDT and CDR2 YNNKEL (reference sequence). The CDR3 contains 13 residues. The CDR3 bases are TGTGCCAGCAGCCAAGACAGGGTGCGAGAGCAGTACTTC. Its translation is CASSQDRVREQYF.

V usage is TRBV10-1 and J usage is TRBJ2-5; D perhaps matches TRBD1 (5 bases). The V end lost 6 bases, the J end lost 2 bases, and 16 bases lay between the germline ends. The CDR3 is 15 residues long. The germline V gene has CDR1 WNHNN and CDR2 SYGVQD (reference sequence). This chain's CDR3 is CASSSRRDQQETQYF. In DNA, the CDR3 is TGCGCCAGCAGCTCCCGCAGGGATCAACAAGAGACCCAGTACTTC.

This clone appeared a few times. V usage is TRBV7-3 and J usage is TRBJ2-1, with a possible D match to TRBD1 (5 bases). Looked up from germline, CDR1 is SGHTA and CDR2 is FQGTGA. This CDR3 spans 16 amino acids. Trimming pared 1 base from V and 6 bases from J, leaving 16 bases between. Here the CDR3 DNA reads TGTGCCAGCAGCTTAATCGTGACAGACTTGGGCAATGAGCAGTTCTTC. Protein product: CASSLIVTDLGNEQFF.

The gene calls are TRBV2 and TRBJ1-2; 10 bases match TRBD1. Per germline, CDR1 SNHLY and CDR2 FYNNEI. Losses at the gene ends were 1 base for V and 4 bases for J; bases not matched to a gene: 12. The CDR3 is made up of 18 amino acids. CDR3 sequence reads: CASSEGGTGVTPPYGYTF. The CDR3 DNA follows: TGTGCCAGCAGTGAAGGGGGGACAGGGGTTACCCCCCCCTATGGCTACACCTTC.

The chain is built from TRBV7-9 and TRBJ1-1, with D uncertain. This CDR3 region has 15 residues. Germline V gene data show CDR1 as SEHNR and CDR2 as FQNEAQ (reference sequence). V lost 5 bases and J lost 4, with 17 bases in between. The CDR3: CASSPRGDGSTEAFF. For the CDR3, the DNA is TGTGCCAGCAGCCCGCGTGGGGATGGGAGCACTGAAGCTTTCTTT.

This clone was picked up a small number of times. The chain links TRBV27 to TRBJ2-2; 7 bases match TRBD2. Germline CDR1 reads MNHEY; CDR2 reads SMNVEV (reference sequence). V shed 5 bases and J 5 bases; nucleotides not matched to a gene: 11. The CDR3 extends over 16 amino acids. This chain's CDR3 is CASSRALGGRTGELFF. For the CDR3, the DNA is TGTGCCAGCAGTAGGGCTCTAGGCGGGAGAACCGGGGAGCTGTTTTTT.

The CDR3 sequence: CASSILVLPGNTIYF. The CDR3 DNA follows: TGTGCCAGTAGTATCTTAGTTTTGCCTGGAAACACCATATATTTT. The chain couples TRBV19 to TRBJ1-3, with D unclear. The CDR3 extends over 15 amino acids. With 3 bases removed from V and 2 bases from J, the gap between germline ends came to 11 bases. Germline V gene sequence: CDR1 LNHDA, CDR2 SQIVND (reference sequence).